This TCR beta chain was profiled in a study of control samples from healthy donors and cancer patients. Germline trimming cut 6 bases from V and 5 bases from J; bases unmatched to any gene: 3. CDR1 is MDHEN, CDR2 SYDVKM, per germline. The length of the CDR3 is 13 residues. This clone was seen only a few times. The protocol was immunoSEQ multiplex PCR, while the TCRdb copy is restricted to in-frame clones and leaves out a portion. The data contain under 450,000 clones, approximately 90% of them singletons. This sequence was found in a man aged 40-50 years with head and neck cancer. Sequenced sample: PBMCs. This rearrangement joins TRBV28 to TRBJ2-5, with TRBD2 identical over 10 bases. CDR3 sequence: CASRLAGWETQYF. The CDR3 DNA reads TGTGCCAGCAGACTAGCGGGATGGGAGACCCAGTACTTC.